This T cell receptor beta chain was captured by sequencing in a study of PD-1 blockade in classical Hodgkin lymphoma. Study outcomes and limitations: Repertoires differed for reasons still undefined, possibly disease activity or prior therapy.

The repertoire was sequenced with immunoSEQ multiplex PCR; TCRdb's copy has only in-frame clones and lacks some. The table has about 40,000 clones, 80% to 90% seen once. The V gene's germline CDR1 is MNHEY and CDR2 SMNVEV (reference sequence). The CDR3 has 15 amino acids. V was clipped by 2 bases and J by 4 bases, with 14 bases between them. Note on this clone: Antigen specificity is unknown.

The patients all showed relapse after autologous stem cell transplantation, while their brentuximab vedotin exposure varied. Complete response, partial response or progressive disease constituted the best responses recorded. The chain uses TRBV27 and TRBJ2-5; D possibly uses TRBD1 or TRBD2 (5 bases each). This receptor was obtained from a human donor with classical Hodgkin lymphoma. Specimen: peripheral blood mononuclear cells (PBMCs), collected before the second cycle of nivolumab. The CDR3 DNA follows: TGTGCCAGCAGTTTAGCCCTTGGGGCGGGAGAGACCCAGTACTTC. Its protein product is CASSLALGAGETQYF.